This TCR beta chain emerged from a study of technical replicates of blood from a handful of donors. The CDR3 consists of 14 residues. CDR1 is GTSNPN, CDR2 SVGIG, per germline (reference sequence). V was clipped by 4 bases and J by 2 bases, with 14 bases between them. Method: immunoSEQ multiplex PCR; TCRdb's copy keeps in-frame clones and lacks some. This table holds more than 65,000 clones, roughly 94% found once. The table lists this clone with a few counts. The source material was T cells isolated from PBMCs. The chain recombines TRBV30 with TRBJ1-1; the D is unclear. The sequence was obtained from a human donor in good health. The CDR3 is CAWNPRRGNTEAFF. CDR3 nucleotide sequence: TGTGCCTGGAACCCGCGTCGAGGAAACACTGAAGCTTTCTTT. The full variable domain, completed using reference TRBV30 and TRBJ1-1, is SQTIHQWPATLVQPVGSPLSLECTVEGTSNPNLYWYRQAAGRGLQLLFYSVGIGQISSEVPQNLSASRPQDRQFILSSKKLLLSDSGFYLCAWNPRRGNTEAFFGQGTRLTVV.